Listed below are T cell receptor beta chains from one sample, sequenced in a study of T-cell reconstitution after alpha-beta-depleted transplantation in children. One entry per CDR3 protein results from TCRdb running MiXCR on the PCR reads. The repertoire holds hundreds of thousands of distinct CDR3 sequences, more than 10% seen once, with around 2.8% in the top ten. The sample in question was PBMCs from the stem cell graft donor, obtained from the stem cell graft. These receptors originate from a human donor who donated a stem cell graft to a child with acute lymphoblastic leukemia. The CDR3 runs from the conserved cysteine through the conserved F or W. Each record gives: V gene, CDR3 length, D gene, clone size, J gene, CDR3 protein, CDR3 DNA. The D gene is left open where the match is weak. The size entry is marked missing in some rows and otherwise reads once, few, many or a size class.

>TRBV5-5|15|TRBD2|many|TRBJ2-1
CASSLGLAPYNEQFF
TGTGCCAGCAGCCTCGGACTAGCCCCCTACAATGAGCAGTTCTTC
>TRBV15|14|.|.|TRBJ2-7
CATTLDAGPYEQYF
TGTGCCACCACCCTGGACGCCGGCCCCTACGAGCAGTACTTC
>TRBV20-1|14|TRBD1|many|TRBJ1-4
CSATPTGGNEKLFF
TGCAGTGCTACCCCGACAGGGGGAAATGAAAAACTGTTTTTT
>TRBV6-4|19|.|.|TRBJ2-7
CASSVESVQWVGETYEQYF
TGTGCCAGCAGTGTCGAGAGTGTACAGTGGGTCGGGGAAACCTACGAGCAGTACTTC
>TRBV29-1|14|TRBD2|many|TRBJ2-7
CSAGLAGGPYEQYF
TGCAGCGCAGGACTAGCGGGAGGACCCTACGAGCAGTACTTC
>TRBV7-2|15|TRBD1|once|TRBJ2-7
CASSLAQTGWYEQYF
TGTGCCAGCAGCTTAGCGCAGACAGGGTGGTACGAGCAGTACTTC
>TRBV5-6|15|TRBD1|few|TRBJ1-5
CASSFNRGLSGPQHF
TGTGCCAGCAGCTTTAACAGGGGGCTCTCAGGGCCCCAGCATTTT
>TRBV30|12|.|.|TRBJ2-7
CAWTMERDEQYF
TGTGCCTGGACCATGGAACGGGATGAGCAGTACTTC
>TRBV27|15|TRBD2|many|TRBJ2-7
CASSSSGGESYEQYF
TGTGCCAGCAGCAGTAGCGGGGGGGAGTCCTACGAGCAGTACTTC
>TRBV28|12|.|many|TRBJ2-3
CATESSTDTQYF
TGTGCCACCGAGAGCAGCACAGATACGCAGTATTTT
>TRBV5-5|14|.|.|TRBJ1-4
CASSLEPHPPGLFF
TGTGCCAGCAGCTTGGAGCCGCACCCACCGGGACTGTTTTTT
>TRBV25-1|14|.|few|TRBJ1-1
CASRWGGWNTEAFF
TGTGCCAGCAGATGGGGTGGCTGGAACACTGAAGCTTTCTTT
>TRBV27|15|.|many|TRBJ2-3
CASSSGLPRVDTQYF
TGTGCCAGCAGCTCCGGACTGCCCCGTGTAGATACGCAGTATTTT
>TRBV5-1|14|.|many|TRBJ2-1
CASSLDNGANEQFF
TGCGCCAGCAGCTTGGATAACGGGGCCAATGAGCAGTTCTTC
>TRBV12-3/TRBV12-4|13|.|many|TRBJ2-5
CASRPGQRMTQYF
TGTGCCAGCAGACCCGGACAGCGAATGACCCAGTACTTC
>TRBV5-1|15|.|many|TRBJ1-4
CASSLASGTNEKLFF
TGCGCCAGCAGCTTGGCCTCGGGGACTAATGAAAAACTGTTTTTT
>TRBV20-1|13|TRBD1|many|TRBJ2-7
CSASPGQGYEQYF
TGCAGTGCGTCCCCGGGACAGGGCTACGAGCAGTACTTC
>TRBV7-3|16|TRBD2|.|TRBJ2-1
CASSLNSGDSYNEQFF
TGTGCCAGCAGCTTAAATAGCGGGGACTCCTACAATGAGCAGTTCTTC
>TRBV5-1|14|.|few|TRBJ1-4
CASSSGKGNEKLFF
TGCGCCAGCAGCTCCGGGAAAGGAAATGAAAAACTGTTTTTT
>TRBV27|16|.|many|TRBJ1-5
CASSLLRGSSNQPQHF
TGTGCCAGCAGTTTATTGAGGGGCTCTAGCAATCAGCCCCAGCATTTT
>TRBV7-9|16|TRBD1|.|TRBJ2-5
CASSKIRDRGTETQYF
TGTGCCAGCAGCAAAATCCGGGACAGGGGCACAGAGACCCAGTACTTC
>TRBV2|15|.|many|TRBJ1-5
CASSNRDASNQPQHF
TGTGCCAGCAGTAACCGGGACGCGAGCAATCAGCCCCAGCATTTT
>TRBV5-1|15|TRBD2|many|TRBJ2-4
CASSGLAGEGDIQYF
TGCGCCAGCAGCGGACTAGCGGGAGAGGGTGACATTCAGTACTTC
>TRBV5-5|15|TRBD1|few|TRBJ1-1
CASSLEGQLNTEAFF
TGTGCCAGCAGCTTGGAGGGACAGCTGAACACTGAAGCTTTCTTT
>TRBV4-3|15|TRBD1|.|TRBJ2-1
CASSPFGDSYNEQFF
TGCGCCAGCAGTCCCTTCGGGGACAGCTACAATGAGCAGTTCTTC
>TRBV29-1|12|.|many|TRBJ1-4
CSVTSADEKLFF
TGCAGCGTCACGTCTGCCGATGAAAAACTGTTTTTT
>TRBV10-3|14|TRBD2|.|TRBJ2-2
CAISGTSAFGELFF
TGTGCCATCAGTGGGACTAGCGCATTCGGGGAGCTGTTTTTT
>TRBV12-3/TRBV12-4|13|.|many|TRBJ2-7
CASSSSVWDEQYF
TGTGCCAGCAGTTCGTCAGTTTGGGACGAGCAGTACTTC
>TRBV30|14|.|.|TRBJ1-5
CAWSVRSSNQPQHF
TGTGCCTGGAGTGTACGGTCCAGCAATCAGCCCCAGCATTTT
>TRBV5-1|12|.|many|TRBJ1-2
CASSQTTYGYTF
TGCGCCAGCAGCCAGACTACGTATGGCTACACCTTC
>TRBV7-6|17|TRBD1|.|TRBJ2-7
CASSRILSTGNVDEQYF
TGTGCCAGCAGCCGTATTCTTTCGACAGGGAATGTCGACGAGCAGTACTTC
>TRBV5-1|14|.|many|TRBJ2-7
CASSLAPGRYEQYF
TGCGCCAGCAGCTTGGCCCCAGGGAGGTACGAGCAGTACTTC